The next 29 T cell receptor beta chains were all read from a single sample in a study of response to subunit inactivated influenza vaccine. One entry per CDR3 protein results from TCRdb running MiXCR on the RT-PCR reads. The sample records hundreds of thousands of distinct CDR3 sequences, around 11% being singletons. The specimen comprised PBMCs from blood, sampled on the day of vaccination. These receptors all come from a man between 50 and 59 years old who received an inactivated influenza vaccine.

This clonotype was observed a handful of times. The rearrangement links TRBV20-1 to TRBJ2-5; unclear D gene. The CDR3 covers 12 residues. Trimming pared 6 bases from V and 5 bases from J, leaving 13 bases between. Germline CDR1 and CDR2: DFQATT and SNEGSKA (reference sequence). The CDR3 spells CSAAFDVETQYF. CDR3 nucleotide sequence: TGCAGTGCGGCCTTTGATGTGGAGACCCAGTACTTC.

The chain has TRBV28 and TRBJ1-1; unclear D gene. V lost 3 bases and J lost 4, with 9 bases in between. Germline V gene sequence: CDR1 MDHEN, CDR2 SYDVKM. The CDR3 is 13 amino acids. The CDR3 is CASSFRVGTEAFF. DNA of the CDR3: TGTGCCAGCAGTTTTAGGGTGGGCACTGAAGCTTTCTTT.

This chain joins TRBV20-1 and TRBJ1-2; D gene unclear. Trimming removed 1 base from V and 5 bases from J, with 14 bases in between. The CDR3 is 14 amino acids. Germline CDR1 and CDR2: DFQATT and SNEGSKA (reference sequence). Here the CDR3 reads CSARVTTEDYGYTF. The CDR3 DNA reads TGCAGTGCTAGAGTTACTACGGAGGATTATGGCTACACCTTC.

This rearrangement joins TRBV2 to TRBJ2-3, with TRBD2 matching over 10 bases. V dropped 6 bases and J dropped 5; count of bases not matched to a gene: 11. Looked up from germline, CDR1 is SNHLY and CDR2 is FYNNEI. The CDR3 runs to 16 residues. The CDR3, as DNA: TGTGCCAGCAGCCGCGGACTAGCGGCCACGGTAGATACGCAGTATTTT. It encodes CASSRGLAATVDTQYF.

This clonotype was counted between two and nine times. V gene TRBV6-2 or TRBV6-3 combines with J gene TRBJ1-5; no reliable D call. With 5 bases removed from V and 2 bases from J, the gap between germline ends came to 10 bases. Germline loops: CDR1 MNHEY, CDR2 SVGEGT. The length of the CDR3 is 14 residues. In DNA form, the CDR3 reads TGTGCCAGCAGTGCCCCCCGGGGCAATCAGCCCCAGCATTTT. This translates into CASSAPRGNQPQHF.

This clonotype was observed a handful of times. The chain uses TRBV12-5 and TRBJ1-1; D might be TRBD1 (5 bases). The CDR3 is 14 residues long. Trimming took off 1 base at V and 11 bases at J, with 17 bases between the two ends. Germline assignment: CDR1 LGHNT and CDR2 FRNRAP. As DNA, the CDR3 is TGTGCTAGTGGTTTGGACAGGTCCCCGGCGGGGGCTTTCTTT. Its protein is CASGLDRSPAGAFF.

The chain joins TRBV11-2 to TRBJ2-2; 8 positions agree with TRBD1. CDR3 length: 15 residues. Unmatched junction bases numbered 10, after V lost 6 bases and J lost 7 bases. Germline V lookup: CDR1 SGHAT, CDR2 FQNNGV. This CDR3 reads CASRLDRVGVGELFF. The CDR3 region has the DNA TGTGCCAGCAGGTTGGACAGGGTTGGCGTCGGGGAGCTGTTTTTT.

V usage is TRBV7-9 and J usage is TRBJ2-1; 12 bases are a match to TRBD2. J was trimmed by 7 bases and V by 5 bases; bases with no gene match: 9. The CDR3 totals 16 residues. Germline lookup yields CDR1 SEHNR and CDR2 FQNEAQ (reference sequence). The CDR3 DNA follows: TGTGCCAGCAGCGGCTCTAGCGGGAGGGCCGTAAATGAGCAGTTCTTC. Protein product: CASSGSSGRAVNEQFF. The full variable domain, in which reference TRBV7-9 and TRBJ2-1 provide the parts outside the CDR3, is DTGVSQNPRHKITKRGQNVTFRCDPISEHNRLYWYRQTLGQGPEFLTYFQNEAQLEKSRLLSDRFSAERPKGSFSTLEIQRTEQGDSAMYLCASSGSSGRAVNEQFFGPGTRLTVL.

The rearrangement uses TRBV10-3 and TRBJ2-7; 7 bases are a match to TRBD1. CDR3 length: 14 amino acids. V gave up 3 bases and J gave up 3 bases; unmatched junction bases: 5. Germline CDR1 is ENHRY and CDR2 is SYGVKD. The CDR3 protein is CAISDGAGGYEQYF. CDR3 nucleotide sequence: TGTGCCATCAGTGACGGGGCAGGGGGCTACGAGCAGTACTTC.

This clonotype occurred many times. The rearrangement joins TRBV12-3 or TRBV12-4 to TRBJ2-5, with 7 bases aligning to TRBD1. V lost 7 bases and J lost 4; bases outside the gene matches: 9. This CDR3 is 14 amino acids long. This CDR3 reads CASNPRGSRETQYF. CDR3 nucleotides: TGTGCCAGCAACCCCAGGGGGTCACGAGAGACCCAGTACTTC.

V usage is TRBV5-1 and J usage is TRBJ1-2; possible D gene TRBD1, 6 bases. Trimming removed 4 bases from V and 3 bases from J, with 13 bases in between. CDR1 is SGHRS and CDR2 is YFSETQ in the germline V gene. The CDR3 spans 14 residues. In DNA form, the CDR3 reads TGCGCCAGCAGCCCCGGGACATCTTACTATGGCTACACCTTC. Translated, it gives CASSPGTSYYGYTF.

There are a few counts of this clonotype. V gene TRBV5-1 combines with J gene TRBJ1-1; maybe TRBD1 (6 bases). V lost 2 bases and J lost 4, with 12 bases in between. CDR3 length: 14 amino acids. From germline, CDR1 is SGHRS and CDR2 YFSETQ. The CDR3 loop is CASSLGGMSTEAFF. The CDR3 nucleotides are TGCGCCAGCAGCTTAGGGGGTATGAGCACTGAAGCTTTCTTT.

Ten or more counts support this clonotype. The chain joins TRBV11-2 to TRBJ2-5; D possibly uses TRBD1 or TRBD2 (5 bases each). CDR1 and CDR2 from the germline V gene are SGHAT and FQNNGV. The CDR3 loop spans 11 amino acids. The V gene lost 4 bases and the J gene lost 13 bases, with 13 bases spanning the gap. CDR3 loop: CASSYGTPTYF. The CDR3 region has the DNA TGTGCCAGCAGCTATGGGACGCCGACGTACTTC. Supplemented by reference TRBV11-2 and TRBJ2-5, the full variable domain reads EAGVAQSPRYKIIEKRQSVAFWCNPISGHATLYWYQQILGQGPKLLIQFQNNGVVDDSQLPKDRFSAERLKGVDSTLKIQPAKLEDSAVYLCASSYGTPTYFGPGTRLLVL.

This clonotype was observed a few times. The chain's CDR3 is CASSPGWGSGRQQETQYF. The CDR3 nucleotides are TGTGCCAGCAGCCCCGGCTGGGGTAGCGGGAGGCAACAAGAGACCCAGTACTTC. The genes are TRBV11-1 and TRBJ2-5; 10 nucleotides line up with TRBD2. The germline CDR1 and CDR2 sequences are SGHAT and FQDESV (reference sequence). The V segment lost 5 bases and the J segment 2 bases; nucleotides outside the gene matches: 14. The CDR3 spans 18 residues.

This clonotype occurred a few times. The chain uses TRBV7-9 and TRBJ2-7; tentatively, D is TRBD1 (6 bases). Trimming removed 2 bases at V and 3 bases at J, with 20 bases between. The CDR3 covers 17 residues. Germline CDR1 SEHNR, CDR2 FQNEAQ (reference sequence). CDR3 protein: CASSLNPQGKRVYEQYF. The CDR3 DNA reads TGTGCCAGCAGCTTAAATCCCCAGGGGAAAAGGGTCTACGAGCAGTACTTC.

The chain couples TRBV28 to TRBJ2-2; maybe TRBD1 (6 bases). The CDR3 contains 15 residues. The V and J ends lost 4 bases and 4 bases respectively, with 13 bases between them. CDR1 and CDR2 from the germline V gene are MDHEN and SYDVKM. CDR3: CASSSDRRGTGELFF. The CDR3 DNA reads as TGTGCCAGCAGTTCCGACAGGCGAGGCACCGGGGAGCTGTTTTTT.

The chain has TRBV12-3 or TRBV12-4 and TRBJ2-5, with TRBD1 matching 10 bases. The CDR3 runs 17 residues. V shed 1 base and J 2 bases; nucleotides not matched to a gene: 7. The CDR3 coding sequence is TGTGCCAGCAGTTTAGAGGTCGGGACAGGGGCGCAAGAGACCCAGTACTTC. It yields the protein CASSLEVGTGAQETQYF.

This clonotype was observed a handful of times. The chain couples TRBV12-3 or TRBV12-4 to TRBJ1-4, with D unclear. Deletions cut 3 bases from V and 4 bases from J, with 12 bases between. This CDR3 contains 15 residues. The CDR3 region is CASSLGLVLNEKLFF. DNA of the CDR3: TGTGCCAGCAGTTTGGGGTTAGTGCTTAATGAAAAACTGTTTTTT.

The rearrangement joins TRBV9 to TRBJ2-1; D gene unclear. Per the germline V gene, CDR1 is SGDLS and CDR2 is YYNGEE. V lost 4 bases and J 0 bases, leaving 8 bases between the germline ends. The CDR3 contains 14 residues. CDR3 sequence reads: CASSPWGSYNEQFF. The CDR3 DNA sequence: TGTGCCAGCAGCCCATGGGGCTCCTACAATGAGCAGTTCTTC.

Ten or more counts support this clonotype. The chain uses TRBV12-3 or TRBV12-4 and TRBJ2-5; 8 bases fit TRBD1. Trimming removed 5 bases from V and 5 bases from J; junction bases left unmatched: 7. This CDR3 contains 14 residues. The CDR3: CASSTDRDEETQYF. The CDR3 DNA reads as TGTGCCAGCAGTACGGACAGGGATGAGGAGACCCAGTACTTC.

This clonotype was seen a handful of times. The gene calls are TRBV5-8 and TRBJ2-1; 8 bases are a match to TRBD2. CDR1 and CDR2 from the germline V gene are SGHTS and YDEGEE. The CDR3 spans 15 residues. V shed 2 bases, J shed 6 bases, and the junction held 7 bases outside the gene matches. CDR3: CASSLMVGTSNEQFF. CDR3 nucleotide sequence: TGTGCCAGCAGCTTAATGGTAGGGACTAGCAATGAGCAGTTCTTC.

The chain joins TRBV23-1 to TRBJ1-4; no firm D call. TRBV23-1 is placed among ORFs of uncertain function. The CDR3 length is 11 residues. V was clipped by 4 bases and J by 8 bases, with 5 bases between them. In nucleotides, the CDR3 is TGCGCCAGCAGTCCAAGGGAAAAACTGTTTTTT. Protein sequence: CASSPREKLFF.

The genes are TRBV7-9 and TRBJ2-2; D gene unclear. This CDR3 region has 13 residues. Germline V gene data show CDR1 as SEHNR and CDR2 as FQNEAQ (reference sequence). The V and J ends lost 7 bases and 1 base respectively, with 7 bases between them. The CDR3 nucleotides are TGTGCCAGCAAGGCGGTGAACACCGGGGAGCTGTTTTTT. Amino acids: CASKAVNTGELFF.

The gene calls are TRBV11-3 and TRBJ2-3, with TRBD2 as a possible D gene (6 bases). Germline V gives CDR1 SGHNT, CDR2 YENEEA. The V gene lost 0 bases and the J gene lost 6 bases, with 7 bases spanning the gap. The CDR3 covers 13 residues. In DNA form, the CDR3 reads TGTGCCAGCAGCTTAGAGGAGGGGGATACGCAGTATTTT. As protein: CASSLEEGDTQYF.

The CDR3: CAIRNNEKLFF. The CDR3, as DNA: TGTGCCATCAGGAATAATGAAAAACTGTTTTTT. The rearrangement joins TRBV10-3 to TRBJ1-4; D is unresolved. CDR1 ENHRY and CDR2 SYGVKD come from the germline V gene. This CDR3 spans 11 amino acids. Trimming left V 6 bases short and J 4 bases short, with 3 bases between.

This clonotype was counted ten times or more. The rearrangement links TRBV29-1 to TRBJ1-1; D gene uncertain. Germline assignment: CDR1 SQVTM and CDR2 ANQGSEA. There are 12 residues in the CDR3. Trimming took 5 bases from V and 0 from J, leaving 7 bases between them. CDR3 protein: CSVKRMNTEAFF. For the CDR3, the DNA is TGCAGCGTTAAACGGATGAACACTGAAGCTTTCTTT.

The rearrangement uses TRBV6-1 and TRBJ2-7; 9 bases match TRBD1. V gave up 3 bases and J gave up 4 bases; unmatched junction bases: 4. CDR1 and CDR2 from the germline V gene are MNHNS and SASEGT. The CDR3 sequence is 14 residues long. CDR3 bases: TGTGCCAGCAGTGAGGCACAGGGGGCGTACGAGCAGTACTTC. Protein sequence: CASSEAQGAYEQYF.

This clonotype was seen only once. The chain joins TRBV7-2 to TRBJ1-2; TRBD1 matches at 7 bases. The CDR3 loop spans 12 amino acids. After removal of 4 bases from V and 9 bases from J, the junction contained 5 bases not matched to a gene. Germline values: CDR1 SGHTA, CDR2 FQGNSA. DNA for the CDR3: TGTGCCAGCAGCTCCCAGGGGGAGAGCTACACCTTC. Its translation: CASSSQGESYTF.

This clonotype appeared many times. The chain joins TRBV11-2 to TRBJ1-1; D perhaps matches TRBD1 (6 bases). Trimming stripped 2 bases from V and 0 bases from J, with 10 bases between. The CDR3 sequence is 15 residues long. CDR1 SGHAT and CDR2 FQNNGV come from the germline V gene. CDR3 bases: TGTGCCAGCAGCTTACAAGGACAGCTGAACACTGAAGCTTTCTTT. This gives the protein CASSLQGQLNTEAFF.